This T cell receptor beta chain was found in a study of blood T cells in healthy people across ages. Whole-study results and caveats: The lack of PBMC sorting stopped any conclusive naive versus antigen-experienced comparison.

The CDR3 has 14 amino acids. The V gene's germline CDR1 is DFQATT and CDR2 SNEGSKA (reference sequence). Trimming cost V 3 bases and J 2 bases; bases outside gene matches: 3. Notes on this clonotype: Its specificity is not known.

Then a second PCR, running about 6 to 12 cycles, was carried out with a sample-barcoded 5' primer and a J-beta primer mix. TCRdb reprocessed the 5' RACE reads via MiXCR and lists one record per CDR3 protein. There are about 1,400,000 distinct CDR3 sequences in the sample; around 55% occur only once, and over 5.5% lies in the top ten. Input material: blood. The clonotype was recovered from a man between 18 and 29 years old in good health. The gene calls are TRBV20-1 and TRBJ2-3; 9 bases map to TRBD2. CDR3 bases: TGCAGTGCTAGTCCTAGCGGGAACACAGATACGCAGTATTTT. Translation: CSASPSGNTDTQYF.